This T cell receptor beta chain originates from a study of blood T cell repertoires in COVID-19. Study overall: Specimens from acute and convalescent COVID-19 originated in the United States, Italy and Spain. From T cells, B-cell-depleted T cells, or PBMCs came the material, which was cDNA or gDNA.

The sample holds a few counts of this clone. Methods used by the authors: Using reference gene primer amplification, nucleated cell counts were estimated. Sequencing used immunoSEQ multiplex PCR; TCRdb keeps in-frame clones, though not all of them. The DNA gave D and trimming, while V, J and clone size come from that table. The sample has about 130,000 clones, approximately 77% seen once. Germline V gene lookup returns CDR1 PRHDT and CDR2 FYEKMQ (reference sequence). This CDR3 spans 15 amino acids. V shed 1 base, J shed 0 bases, and the junction held 1 base outside the gene matches. This TCR derives from a man of 80 years or more with acute or convalescent COVID-19. The V call is TRBV13, the J call TRBJ2-5; 8 positions agree with TRBD2. The specimen sequenced was peripheral blood. For the CDR3, the DNA is TGTGCCAGCAGCTTAGAGCGGGGGAACCAAGAGACCCAGTACTTC. It translates to CASSLERGNQETQYF.